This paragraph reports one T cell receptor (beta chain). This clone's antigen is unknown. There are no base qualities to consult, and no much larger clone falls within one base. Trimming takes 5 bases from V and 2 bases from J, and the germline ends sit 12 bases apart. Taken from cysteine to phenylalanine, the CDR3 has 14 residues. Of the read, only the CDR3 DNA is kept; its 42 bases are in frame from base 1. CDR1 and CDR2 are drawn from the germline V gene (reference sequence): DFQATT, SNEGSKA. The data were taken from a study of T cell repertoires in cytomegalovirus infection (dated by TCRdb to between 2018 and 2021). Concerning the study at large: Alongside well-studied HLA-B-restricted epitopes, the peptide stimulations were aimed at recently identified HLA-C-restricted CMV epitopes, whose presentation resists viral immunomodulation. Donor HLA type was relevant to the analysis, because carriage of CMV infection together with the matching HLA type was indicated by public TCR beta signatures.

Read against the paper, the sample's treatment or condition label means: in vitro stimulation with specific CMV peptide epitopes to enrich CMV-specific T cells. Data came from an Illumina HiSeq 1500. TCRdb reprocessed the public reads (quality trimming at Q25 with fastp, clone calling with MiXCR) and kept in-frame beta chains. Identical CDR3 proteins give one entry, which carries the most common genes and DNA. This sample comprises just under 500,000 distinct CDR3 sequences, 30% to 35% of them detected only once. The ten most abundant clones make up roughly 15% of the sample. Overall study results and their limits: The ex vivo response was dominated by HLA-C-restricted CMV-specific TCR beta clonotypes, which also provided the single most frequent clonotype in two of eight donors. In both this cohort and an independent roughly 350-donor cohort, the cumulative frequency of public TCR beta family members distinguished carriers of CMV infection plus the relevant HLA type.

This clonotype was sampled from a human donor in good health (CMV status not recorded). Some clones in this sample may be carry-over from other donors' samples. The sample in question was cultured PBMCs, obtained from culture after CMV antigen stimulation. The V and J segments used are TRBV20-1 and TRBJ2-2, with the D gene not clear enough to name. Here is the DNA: TGCAGTGCTGCCCAGACCAGTAACACCGGGGAGCTGTTTTTT. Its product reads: CSAAQTSNTGELFF.